These 26 T cell receptor beta chains originate from one sample sequenced in a study of CD4 T cells in relation to SARS-CoV-2 and coronaviruses. Profiling relied on immunoSEQ multiplex PCR, and the TCRdb table lists in-frame clones only, not all of them. The sample holds 20,000 to 25,000 clones; about 70% are singletons and the top ten take around 12%. These TCRs' antigens remain unknown. Before the COVID-19 pandemic, during about 2010-2018, CD4+ T cells were taken from unexposed donors. The cells were cultured for about 10 days before CD4+ T cells were isolated. The sequenced material came from CD4+ T cells from PBMCs, cultured in vitro. These receptors all come from a human donor in good health.

This clone is medium-sized by share. The V gene is TRBV29-1, the J gene TRBJ1-2; unclear D gene. Trimming removed 6 bases from V and 0 bases from J, with 11 bases in between. The CDR3 spans 13 residues. The germline V gene has CDR1 SQVTM and CDR2 ANQGSEA. The CDR3 region has the DNA TGCAGCGTCGGTGCGCCTACTAACTATGGCTACACCTTC. It is translated as CSVGAPTNYGYTF.

The V and J genes are TRBV15 and TRBJ2-5, with 8 bases that match TRBD1. The CDR3 is made up of 14 amino acids. Germline lookup yields CDR1 LNHNV and CDR2 YYDKDF (reference sequence). J was trimmed by 5 bases and V by 5 bases; bases with no gene match: 7. In DNA, the CDR3 is TGTGCCACCAGCCACAGGGGGATTGGGGAGACCCAGTACTTC. This translates into CATSHRGIGETQYF.

This clone has more than one count but fewer than ten. One end of the junction does not line up with germline, which may come from a read error. V and J are TRBV7-3 and TRBJ2-2; weak D call: TRBD1 (5 bases). The CDR3 has 14 amino acids. From germline, CDR1 is SGHTA and CDR2 FQGTGA. The CDR3 loop reads CASSLYRNSGELFF. CDR3 bases: TGTGCCAGCAGCTTATACAGGAACTCCGGGGAGCTGTTTTTT.

This chain joins TRBV2 and TRBJ2-7; 11 bases are shared with TRBD2. Per germline, CDR1 SNHLY and CDR2 FYNNEI. Trimming at V came to 7 bases and at J to 3 bases, leaving 2 bases not matched to a gene. This CDR3 contains 13 residues. Written as DNA, the CDR3 is TGTGCCAGCATCGGACTAGCGGGCTACGAGCAGTACTTC. Translating gives CASIGLAGYEQYF.

This chain links TRBV27 with TRBJ2-2, with D perhaps TRBD2 (5 bases). CDR3 length equals 17 residues. CDR1 and CDR2 from the germline V gene are MNHEY and SMNVEV (reference sequence). V lost 10 bases, J lost 4 bases, and 25 bases lay in between. This CDR3 is CATTGISAGRSTGELFF. CDR3 nucleotides: TGTGCCACCACGGGAATCTCGGCTGGTAGAAGCACCGGGGAGCTGTTTTTT.

This clone occurred a few times. The V and J genes are TRBV7-9 and TRBJ2-2; D may be TRBD2 (5 bases). The CDR3 loop spans 14 amino acids. Germline V gene sequence: CDR1 SEHNR, CDR2 FQNEAQ (reference sequence). Trimming cost V 8 bases and J 1 base, with 11 bases left between them. The DNA for the CDR3 is TGTGCCAGCCACCGGACTCTGAACACCGGGGAGCTGTTTTTT. Its protein product is CASHRTLNTGELFF.

Comments on this clone: The sample has other DNA sequences that encode this CDR3 too. V usage is TRBV2 and J usage is TRBJ2-7; D remains unclear. The length of the CDR3 is 15 residues. Germline CDR1 is SNHLY and CDR2 is FYNNEI. Trimming shortened V by 4 bases and J by 3 bases, and 16 bases separated the two germline ends. Here the CDR3 reads CASSADVNTYYEQYF. In DNA, the CDR3 is TGTGCCAGCAGTGCGGACGTAAACACCTACTACGAGCAGTACTTC.

This chain connects TRBV24-1 to TRBJ2-6; TRBD2 matches at 10 bases. The ends lost 3 bases at V and 0 bases at J; junction bases unmatched: 4. Germline V gene data show CDR1 as KGHDR and CDR2 as SFDVKD. The CDR3 covers 18 residues. The CDR3, as DNA: TGTGCCACCAGTGATACCACTAGCGGGACCTCTGGGGCCAACGTCCTGACTTTC. This translates into CATSDTTSGTSGANVLTF.

The chain has TRBV24-1 and TRBJ2-7; maybe TRBD1 (5 bases). The CDR3 consists of 15 residues. Germline CDR1 and CDR2: KGHDR and SFDVKD. V lost 4 bases and J lost 2, with 14 bases in between. This CDR3 is CATSDIRQGPYEQYF. The CDR3 DNA is TGTGCCACCAGTGACATCCGGCAGGGCCCCTACGAGCAGTACTTC.

The sample holds a few counts of this clone. J is TRBJ2-2 and V is TRBV7-3; TRBD2 matches at 10 bases. V shed 5 bases and J 5 bases; nucleotides not matched to a gene: 8. CDR3 length equals 16 residues. Germline V CDR1 and CDR2: SGHTA, FQGTGA. CDR3 bases: TGTGCCAGCAGCCCCCTAGCGGGAGTGGTTACCGGGGAGCTGTTTTTT. This encodes CASSPLAGVVTGELFF.

This chain joins TRBV27 and TRBJ1-2, with D perhaps matching TRBD1 (5 bases). Germline CDR1 is MNHEY and CDR2 is SMNVEV (reference sequence). The CDR3 loop spans 13 amino acids. V was trimmed by 2 bases and J by 5 bases, leaving 9 bases between them. CDR3 coding DNA: TGTGCCAGCAGTTTAGACAGAGAGTATGGCTACACCTTC. Translation: CASSLDREYGYTF.

V is TRBV30 and J is TRBJ1-1, with a weak D call TRBD1 (5 bases). Germline lookup yields CDR1 GTSNPN and CDR2 SVGIG (reference sequence). Trimming left V 5 bases short and J 4 bases short, with 20 bases between. This CDR3 spans 15 amino acids. CDR3 sequence reads: CAWGGMERGSTEAFF. The DNA for the CDR3 is TGTGCCTGGGGGGGGATGGAACGGGGGAGCACTGAAGCTTTCTTT.

The J gene is TRBJ2-5, the V gene TRBV19, with 7 bases fitting TRBD2. The CDR3 runs 15 residues. With V trimmed by 4 bases and J by 4 bases, 9 bases remained unmatched. Germline assignment: CDR1 LNHDA and CDR2 SQIVND (reference sequence). The CDR3 nucleotides are TGTGCCAGTAGTAGGAGGGAGGGCCTAGGAGAGACCCAGTACTTC. Its translation: CASSRREGLGETQYF.

CDR3 in amino acids: CACTLWGADTQYF. As DNA, the CDR3 is TGTGCCTGTACCCTTTGGGGGGCAGATACGCAGTATTTT. The rearrangement joins TRBV30 to TRBJ2-3; D may be TRBD2 (6 bases). In germline, CDR1 is GTSNPN, CDR2 SVGIG (reference sequence). CDR3 length: 13 residues. Trimming pared 6 bases from V and 4 bases from J, leaving 14 bases between.

J is TRBJ2-5 and V is TRBV19, with D perhaps matching TRBD2 (6 bases). The CDR3 has 14 amino acids. V was pared by 3 bases and J by 2 bases, with 10 bases between. Looked up from germline, CDR1 is LNHDA and CDR2 is SQIVND (reference sequence). CDR3 sequence: CASSIGLIQETQYF. The DNA of the CDR3 is TGTGCCAGTAGTATCGGACTAATACAAGAGACCCAGTACTTC.

The chain links TRBV25-1 to TRBJ2-5; the match to TRBD2 covers 11 bases. The CDR3 sequence is 16 residues long. The junction had 8 bases not matched to a gene; V was cut back by 3 bases and J by 5 bases. The germline V gene has CDR1 MGHDK and CDR2 SYGVNS. The CDR3 reads CASSEGSGRGGETQYF. The CDR3 nucleotides read TGTGCCAGCAGTGAGGGTAGCGGGAGGGGTGGGGAGACCCAGTACTTC.

The chain links TRBV3-1 (or the pseudogene TRBV3-2) to TRBJ1-1, with 8 bases that match TRBD1. The junction had 10 bases not matched to a gene; V was cut back by 3 bases and J by 10 bases. This CDR3 region has 14 residues. Germline V gene data show CDR1 as LGHDT and CDR2 as YNNKEL (reference sequence). Here the CDR3 DNA reads TGTGCCAGCAGCCATCCCCTTGGGCAGGGGGCAGCTTTCTTT. It encodes CASSHPLGQGAAFF.

This chain uses TRBV5-1 with TRBJ2-3, with 11 bases that match TRBD2. This CDR3 is built from 16 residues. V trimming: 4 bases; J trimming: 0 bases; junction bases outside the gene matches: 4. Per the germline V gene, CDR1 is SGHRS and CDR2 is YFSETQ. In nucleotides, the CDR3 is TGCGCCAGCAGCACTATAGCGGGAGGGAGCACAGATACGCAGTATTTT. Translated: CASSTIAGGSTDTQYF.

This rearrangement joins TRBV2 to TRBJ2-5; D is tentatively TRBD1 or TRBD2 (5 bases each). In germline, CDR1 is SNHLY, CDR2 FYNNEI. The CDR3 is 15 amino acids. V was trimmed by 6 bases and J by 5 bases, leaving 19 bases between them. Written as DNA, the CDR3 is TGTGCCAGCAGCAGGGAGCCCTTCGGTCCCGAGACCCAGTACTTC. Amino acid sequence: CASSREPFGPETQYF.

The V and J genes are TRBV7-5 and TRBJ2-3; the DNA was not used to check the table's D call, TRBD2. TRBV7-5 is a pseudogene segment. This CDR3 region has 17 residues. The CDR3: CARSLAGAEMATDTQYF. DNA for the CDR3: TGTGCCAGAAGCTTGGCGGGAGCGGAAATGGCCACAGATACGCAGTATTTT.

The rearrangement links TRBV18 to TRBJ1-4; weak D call: TRBD1 (5 bases). Germline V lookup: CDR1 KGHSH, CDR2 LQKENI. Between the trimmed V and J ends, which lost 4 bases and 5 bases, there was a span of 17 bases. This CDR3 has 16 amino acids. The CDR3 reads CASSRGLPGRNEKLFF. The CDR3 DNA follows: TGTGCCAGCTCACGGGGACTTCCGGGGCGGAATGAAAAACTGTTTTTT.

The chain combines TRBV19 with TRBJ1-1; no clear D. The germline V gene has CDR1 LNHDA and CDR2 SQIVND (reference sequence). CDR3 length equals 15 residues. Trimming pared 5 bases from V and 0 bases from J, leaving 13 bases between. The CDR3 here is CASSPRRVMNTEAFF. The DNA for the CDR3 is TGTGCCAGTAGTCCTCGTCGGGTTATGAACACTGAAGCTTTCTTT.

This clone came up a few times. The rearrangement uses TRBV18 and TRBJ2-3, with TRBD2 as a possible D gene (6 bases). CDR3 length equals 15 residues. CDR1 KGHSH and CDR2 LQKENI come from the germline V gene. Between the trimmed V and J ends, which lost 4 bases and 3 bases, there was a span of 14 bases. CDR3 bases: TGTGCCAGCTCACAGGAGCTCCTAGCGACAGATACGCAGTATTTT. This gives the protein CASSQELLATDTQYF.

The table lists this clone with a few counts. The chain carries TRBV7-3 and TRBJ2-7; 7 bases line up with TRBD2. CDR3 length: 15 residues. Trimming took 5 bases from V and 2 from J; bases not matched to a gene: 9. Germline V gene lookup returns CDR1 SGHTA and CDR2 FQGTGA. CDR3 DNA sequence: TGTGCCAGCAGCCCGAAGGCCAGCGGGACCTACGAGCAGTACTTC. The encoded protein is CASSPKASGTYEQYF.

The CDR3 DNA reads TGTGCCAGCAGCAGGCGACAGTTACGGAACACCGGGGAGCTGTTTTTT. This sequence encodes CASSRRQLRNTGELFF. The chain is built from TRBV5-6 and TRBJ2-2; possibly TRBD1 for D (5 bases). Trimming left V 4 bases short and J 1 base short, with 14 bases between. Germline V gene lookup returns CDR1 SGHDT and CDR2 YYEEEE. This CDR3 contains 16 residues.

The rearrangement joins TRBV7-2 to TRBJ1-5; TRBD1 matches at 8 bases. This CDR3 contains 15 residues. In germline, CDR1 is SGHTA, CDR2 FQGNSA. J was trimmed by 4 bases and V by 1 base; bases with no gene match: 3. CDR3 sequence reads: CASSLGQGANQPQHF. The CDR3 DNA follows: TGTGCCAGCAGCTTAGGTCAGGGGGCGAATCAGCCCCAGCATTTT.